A selection of T cell receptor beta chains follows, all from one sample in a study of shared clonotypes between healthy human individuals. Some clones are missing from TCRdb's copy, which holds only in-frame ones; the method was immunoSEQ multiplex PCR. The sample records 2 million to 2.5 million clones, roughly 91% being singletons. The source material was naive CD8+ T cells from PBMCs. Source of these receptors: a man aged 18 to 29 in good health. Some clones in this sample may be carry-over from other donors' samples. Each CDR3 is given with its conserved first and last residue. The D gene is left open where the match is weak. A row's size may be missing; if present it is once, few, many or a size class.

TGTGCCAGCAGCGGGGGTGGCACTGAAGCTTTCTTT CASSGGGTEAFF NA TRBJ1-1 TRBV9 NA
TGTGCCAGCAGCGACAGGAATGAGCAGTTCTTC CASSDRNEQFF few TRBJ2-1 TRBV6-4 NA
TGTGCCAGCAGTTTAGGACGGTATAGCAATCAGCCCCAGCATTTT CASSLGRYSNQPQHF NA TRBJ1-5 TRBV27 NA
TGTGCCAGCAGCCCCCGGCCGCTGAGCTCCTACGAGCAGTACTTC CASSPRPLSSYEQYF NA TRBJ2-7 TRBV7-6 NA
TGTGCCAGCAGCACCGGGACAGGGATATCTGGCTACACCTTC CASSTGTGISGYTF NA TRBJ1-2 TRBV28 TRBD1
TGTGCCAGTAGTACATCTGCAGGGGCCCCGGCCGGGGAGCTGTTTTTT CASSTSAGAPAGELFF NA TRBJ2-2 TRBV19 NA
TGTGCCAGCAGCCCCGACGGGACAGGGGATGAAAAACTGTTTTTT CASSPDGTGDEKLFF once TRBJ1-4 TRBV7-8 TRBD1
TGTGCCAGCAGGGACGGGACAGGGTTGACAGATACGCAGTATTTT CASRDGTGLTDTQYF NA TRBJ2-3 TRBV27 TRBD1
TGTGCCAGTAGTATAGAGATAGCGGGAGCCTACGAGCAGTACTTC CASSIEIAGAYEQYF NA TRBJ2-7 TRBV19 TRBD2
TGTGCCAGCTCACCACTGCTATTGGAGGGCCCCAGCACAGATACGCAGTATTTT CASSPLLLEGPSTDTQYF NA TRBJ2-3 TRBV18 NA
TGTGCCAGTAGTATAGGGCGAGGGAATCAGCCCCAGCATTTT CASSIGRGNQPQHF NA TRBJ1-5 TRBV19 NA
TGTGCCAGCAGCGTAGCTGTGGGGGGGACTGAAGCTTTCTTT CASSVAVGGTEAFF NA TRBJ1-1 TRBV9 NA
TGTGCCAGCAGTTCGAGGAGGCTCCGAAGAGAATCGAACACTGAAGCTTTCTTT CASSSRRLRRESNTEAFF NA TRBJ1-1 TRBV7-2 NA
TGTGCCAGCAGCTTAGGTCCCGACAGGTCGTACACCGGGGAGCTGTTTTTT CASSLGPDRSYTGELFF NA TRBJ2-2 TRBV7-9 NA
TGTGCCAGCAGCCCCCTCCCGAAGAGGAACACCGGGGAGCTGTTTTTT CASSPLPKRNTGELFF NA TRBJ2-2 TRBV7-9 NA
TGTGCCAGCAGCCCCGAAGGGGCCGGAAACACCATATATTTT CASSPEGAGNTIYF NA TRBJ1-3 TRBV7-9 NA
TGTGCCAGTAGTCGTGGGTCCGATGAGCAGTTCTTC CASSRGSDEQFF NA TRBJ2-1 TRBV19 NA
TGTGCCAGCAGGAAACAAAACACAGATACGCAGTATTTT CASRKQNTDTQYF once TRBJ2-3 TRBV2 NA
TGTGCCAGCAGCGGAGCGGGAGACCCCACAGATACGCAGTATTTT CASSGAGDPTDTQYF NA TRBJ2-3 TRBV7-9 TRBD2
TGCGCCAGCAGCCCAGCTTGGGAGGTGAACACTGAAGCTTTCTTT CASSPAWEVNTEAFF NA TRBJ1-1 TRBV5-1 NA
TGTGCCAGCAGCGCCGGGACTAGCGGGAGCGAGCAGTACTTC CASSAGTSGSEQYF NA TRBJ2-7 TRBV7-7 TRBD2
TGTGCCAGTAGTATCCCCATGACTATGTCTATGTATGAGCAGTTCTTC CASSIPMTMSMYEQFF NA TRBJ2-1 TRBV19 NA
TGTGCCAGCAGCTTAGTAGGAGGGGTCCATTCCTACGAGCAGTACTTC CASSLVGGVHSYEQYF NA TRBJ2-7 TRBV7-9 NA
TGCGCCAGCAGCCGGGGAGGGGACGAGCAGTACTTC CASSRGGDEQYF NA TRBJ2-7 TRBV5-1 TRBD2
TGCGCCAGCAGCTTGGGGACAGGGGGCAGGTTACAGAATGAGCAGTTCTTC CASSLGTGGRLQNEQFF NA TRBJ2-1 TRBV5-1 TRBD1
TGTGCCAGCAGCTTGGAACCAGGACGGTATGGCTACACCTTC CASSLEPGRYGYTF once TRBJ1-2 TRBV5-6 NA
TGTGCCAGCAGCCACCATGACCGGGCGGTTAATTCACCCCTCCACTTT CASSHHDRAVNSPLHF NA TRBJ1-6 TRBV14 NA
TGCAGCGTTGACGGGGGTTACGAGCAGTACTTC CSVDGGYEQYF NA TRBJ2-7 TRBV29-1 NA
TGCGCCAGCAGTGATCGGCGGGAGGCGAGGGATACGCAGTATTTT CASSDRREARDTQYF NA TRBJ2-3 TRBV10-1 TRBD2
TGCGCCAGCAGCCCCGAGCTTCCGGGACAGGGAGACGAGCAGTACTTC CASSPELPGQGDEQYF NA TRBJ2-7 TRBV5-1 TRBD1
TGCACCAGCAGCCCAAACAGGGGTCCTAGAGGCGGCTACACCTTC CTSSPNRGPRGGYTF NA TRBJ1-2 TRBV1 NA
TGTGCCAGTAGTATGTGGAGTACGGGGAACAATGGGCAGTTCTTC CASSMWSTGNNGQFF once TRBJ2-1 TRBV19 NA
TGTGCCAGCAGCTTAAACTATTTTCCCCAAGAGACCCAGTACTTC CASSLNYFPQETQYF once TRBJ2-5 TRBV11-2 NA
TGTGCCAGCAGCTTAATTCCTCTAGCGGGCCCTGGGACCGGGGAGCTGTTTTTT CASSLIPLAGPGTGELFF NA TRBJ2-2 TRBV7-3 TRBD2
TGTGCCAGCAGCTTAGGGACGCAGGTTGGGGAGACCCAGTACTTC CASSLGTQVGETQYF NA TRBJ2-5 TRBV5-4 NA
TGTGCCAGCAGTTTTGGGGGAGGAACCGGGGAGCTGTTTTTT CASSFGGGTGELFF NA TRBJ2-2 TRBV27 NA
TGTGCCAGCAGCTTCTTCCACGGGACTAGTTATTCCTATGAGCAGTTCTTC CASSFFHGTSYSYEQFF once TRBJ2-1 TRBV7-9 TRBD2
TGTGCCAGTAGTATGGAGGGGGGTATTGAGGCTTTCTTT CASSMEGGIEAFF NA TRBJ1-1 TRBV19 NA
TGTGCCACCTCAAAATCTAGCGGGAGTTTGAATGAGCAGTTCTTC CATSKSSGSLNEQFF NA TRBJ2-1 TRBV9 TRBD2
TGCGCCAGCAGCCAAGAGAGGGGCCTAAGCACAACTAATGAAAAACTGTTTTTT CASSQERGLSTTNEKLFF NA TRBJ1-4 TRBV4-3 NA
TGCGCCAGCAGCCAAGATTCAACAGGGAATCAGCCCCAGCATTTT CASSQDSTGNQPQHF NA TRBJ1-5 TRBV4-1 NA
TGTGCCAGCAGTCTCGGGACAACCTACGAGCAGTACTTC CASSLGTTYEQYF NA TRBJ2-7 TRBV6-1 NA
TGTGCCAGCAGCTTTGCAAAGCACCCAGACACCTTC CASSFAKHPDTF NA TRBJ1-2 TRBV5-8 NA
TGTGCCAGCAGTGATAGGGGGTTAAGCAACTATGGCTACACCTTC CASSDRGLSNYGYTF NA TRBJ1-2 TRBV27 NA
TGTGCCACCAGCAAGAATAGGGGGCCTCAAGAGACCCAGTACTTC CATSKNRGPQETQYF NA TRBJ2-5 TRBV15 TRBD1
TGTGCCAGCAGCTCTTCCGAGGGAGGTCGCTCGAACACCGGGGAGCTGTTTTTT CASSSSEGGRSNTGELFF NA TRBJ2-2 TRBV13 NA
TGTGCCACCAGAGGCGAGGCGGGACCGAGATACAATGAGCAGTTCTTC CATRGEAGPRYNEQFF NA TRBJ2-1 TRBV15 NA
TGTGCAAGTCGCTTTACCCTGGTTAGCGGCTACACAGATACGCAGTATTTT CASRFTLVSGYTDTQYF NA TRBJ2-3 TRBV12-2 NA
TGTGCCAGCAGTTTAACCGAAGCACGCCTCAGCTCCTACGAGCAGTACTTC CASSLTEARLSSYEQYF NA TRBJ2-7 TRBV27 NA
TGTGCCTGGAGTGACGGACGTGAGCAGTACTTC CAWSDGREQYF once TRBJ2-7 TRBV30 NA
TGTGCCAGCAGCCAAGCTGCAGGGTCTGGAAACACCATATATTTT CASSQAAGSGNTIYF NA TRBJ1-3 TRBV4-2 NA